This T cell receptor beta chain was sequenced during a study of regulatory T cells in long-lasting Graves disease. This clonotype was observed a few times. TCR beta libraries were built with iRepertoire HTBI primers and Arm-PCR of CDR3 regions. As processed by the authors: Segment identification across samples yielded 60 or so TRBV and 13 to 15 TRBJ segments. Each CDR3 protein gets one entry after TCRdb re-called the multiplex PCR reads with MiXCR. The V and J calls and clone size are TCRdb's, not the authors'. The table includes hundreds of thousands of distinct CDR3 sequences, more than 20% detected once. Noted time point: persistent/refractory GD, antithyroid drugs over 5 years with positive TRAb. Extracted RNA from PBMCs served as the source of the TCR library. The CDR3 spans 17 residues. The V end lost 0 bases, the J end lost 1 base, and 15 bases lay between the germline ends. The germline gives CDR1 LGHNA, CDR2 YSLEER.

This receptor was taken from a female donor with Graves disease. The sequencing here drew on peripheral blood mononuclear cells (PBMCs), taken when the disease was refractory, from a patient treated with antithyroid drugs. The chain combines TRBV4-3 with TRBJ2-5, with D tentatively TRBD1 or TRBD2 (5 bases each). This CDR3 is CASSQEALRGPQETQYF. The CDR3 DNA follows: TGCGCCAGCAGCCAAGAAGCCCTGAGGGGCCCCCAAGAGACCCAGTACTTC.